Sequencing of this T cell receptor beta chain was carried out in a study of Graves' ophthalmopathy and Graves' hyperthyroidism. For this clonotype: The antigen is undetermined.

From RNA, the CDR3 regions of TCR beta chains were amplified and sequenced. Amplification began with first-round RT-PCR using HTBI primers, then second-round multiplex PCR was performed. TCRdb re-called the multiplex PCR reads through MiXCR, storing one row per CDR3 protein. This sample has 1 million to 1.3 million distinct CDR3 sequences, with about 38% found just once. Study-level results: The authors also found most expanded thyroid clonotypes above 0.001 frequency in blood.

Hyperthyroidism patients had new diagnoses, durations under 2 months, and ages of 18 to 65. Enrollment excluded any patients with other autoimmune diseases, uncontrolled infections, pregnancy or lactation. Diagnosis was based on clinical symptoms, serum thyroxine, TRAb, thyroid ultrasound and orbital computed tomography. This CDR3 spans 14 amino acids. Germline loops: CDR1 MGHDK, CDR2 SYGVNS. J lost 6 bases, V lost 4 bases, and 8 bases had no gene match. The gene calls are TRBV25-1 and TRBJ1-2, with 7 bases that match TRBD1. The sample consisted of peripheral blood or thyroid tissue (not recorded which). The sequence was collected from an adult man with Graves' hyperthyroidism. The CDR3 DNA reads as TGTGCCAGCAGTGGGGACAGAATCGAACATGGCTACACCTTC. Its protein product is CASSGDRIEHGYTF.